The T cell receptor (beta chain) under discussion was sequenced for a study of T cell responses to AZD1222 COVID-19 vaccine. Trimming shortened V by 4 bases and J by 0 bases, and 10 bases separated the two germline ends. Germline values: CDR1 MDHEN, CDR2 SYDVKM. CDR3 length: 14 amino acids. Profiling relied on immunoSEQ multiplex PCR, and the TCRdb table lists in-frame clones only, not all of them. The sample contains around 80,000 clones, about 83% of which appear only once. The clonotype comes from an adult who received the AZD1222 COVID-19 vaccine. The material was peripheral blood, obtained 28 days after the second AZD1222 dose. The gene calls are TRBV28 and TRBJ2-7, with D perhaps TRBD1 (6 bases). The CDR3 DNA reads TGTGCCAGCAGTTCATCGGACAGCTCCTACGAGCAGTACTTC. This gives the protein CASSSSDSSYEQYF.